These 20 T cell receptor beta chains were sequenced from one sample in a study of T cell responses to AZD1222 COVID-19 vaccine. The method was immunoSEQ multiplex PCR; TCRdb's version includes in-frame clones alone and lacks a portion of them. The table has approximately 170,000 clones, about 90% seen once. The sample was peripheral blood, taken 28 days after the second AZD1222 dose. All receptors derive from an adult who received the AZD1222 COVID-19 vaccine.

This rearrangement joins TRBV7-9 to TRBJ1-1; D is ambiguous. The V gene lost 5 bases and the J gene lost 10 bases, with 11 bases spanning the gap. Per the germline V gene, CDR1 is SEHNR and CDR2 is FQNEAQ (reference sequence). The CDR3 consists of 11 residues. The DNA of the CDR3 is TGTGCCAGCAGCCTGAAGGAGGGAGCTTTCTTT. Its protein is CASSLKEGAFF. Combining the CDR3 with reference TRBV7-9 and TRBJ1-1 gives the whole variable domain DTGVSQNPRHKITKRGQNVTFRCDPISEHNRLYWYRQTLGQGPEFLTYFQNEAQLEKSRLLSDRFSAERPKGSFSTLEIQRTEQGDSAMYLCASSLKEGAFFGQGTRLTVV.

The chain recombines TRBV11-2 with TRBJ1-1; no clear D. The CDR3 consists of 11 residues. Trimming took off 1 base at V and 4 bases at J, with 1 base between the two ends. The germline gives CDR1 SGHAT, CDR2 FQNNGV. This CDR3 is CASSLATEAFF. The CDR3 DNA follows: TGTGCCAGCAGCTTAGCCACTGAAGCTTTCTTT.

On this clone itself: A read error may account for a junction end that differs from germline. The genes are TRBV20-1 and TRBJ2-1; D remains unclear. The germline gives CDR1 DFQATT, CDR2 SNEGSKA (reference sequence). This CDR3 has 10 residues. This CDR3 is CSAREYEQFF. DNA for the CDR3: TGCAGTGCCAGAGAGTATGAGCAGTTCTTC.

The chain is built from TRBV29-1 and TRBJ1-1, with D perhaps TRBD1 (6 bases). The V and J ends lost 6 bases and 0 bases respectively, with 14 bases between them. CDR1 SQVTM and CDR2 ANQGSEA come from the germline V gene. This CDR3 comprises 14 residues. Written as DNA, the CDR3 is TGCAGCGTGACCGGACAGTATGTGAACACTGAAGCTTTCTTT. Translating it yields CSVTGQYVNTEAFF.

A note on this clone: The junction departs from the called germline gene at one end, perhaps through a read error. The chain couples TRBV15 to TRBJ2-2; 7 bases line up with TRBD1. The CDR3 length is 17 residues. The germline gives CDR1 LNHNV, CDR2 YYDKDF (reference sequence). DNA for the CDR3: TGTGCCACCAGCAGTCATTATCAGACAGGGAACGCCGGGGAGCTGTTTTTT. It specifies CATSSHYQTGNAGELFF.

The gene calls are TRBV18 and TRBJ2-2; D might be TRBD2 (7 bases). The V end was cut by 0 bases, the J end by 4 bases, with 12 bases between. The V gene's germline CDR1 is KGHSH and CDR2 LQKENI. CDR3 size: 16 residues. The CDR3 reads CASSPPSGGGTGELFF. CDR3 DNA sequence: TGTGCCAGCTCACCACCGTCGGGGGGCGGCACCGGGGAGCTGTTTTTT.

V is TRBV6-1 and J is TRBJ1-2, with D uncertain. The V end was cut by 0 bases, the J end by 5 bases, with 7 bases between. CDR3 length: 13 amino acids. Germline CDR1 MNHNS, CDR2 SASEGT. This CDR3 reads CASSEAEVYGYTF. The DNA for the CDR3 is TGTGCCAGCAGTGAAGCGGAGGTTTATGGCTACACCTTC.

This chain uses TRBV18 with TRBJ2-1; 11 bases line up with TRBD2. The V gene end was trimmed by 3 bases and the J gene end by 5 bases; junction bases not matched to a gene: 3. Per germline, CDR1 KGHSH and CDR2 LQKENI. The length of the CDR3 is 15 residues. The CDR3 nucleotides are TGTGCCAGCTCACCCCTAGCGGGGGGCAACAATGAGCAGTTCTTC. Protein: CASSPLAGGNNEQFF. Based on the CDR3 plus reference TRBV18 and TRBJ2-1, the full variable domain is NAGVMQNPRHLVRRRGQEARLRCSPMKGHSHVYWYRQLPEEGLKFMVYLQKENIIDESGMPKERFSAEFPKEGPSILRIQQVVRGDSAAYFCASSPLAGGNNEQFFGPGTRLTVL.

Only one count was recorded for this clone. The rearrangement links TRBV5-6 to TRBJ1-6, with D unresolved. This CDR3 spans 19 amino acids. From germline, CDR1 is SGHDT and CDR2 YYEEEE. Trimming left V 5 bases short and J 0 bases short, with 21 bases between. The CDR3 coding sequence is TGTGCCAGCAGTTCCGGAGAAAGTCACACCAGCTCCTATAATTCACCCCTCCACTTT. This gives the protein CASSSGESHTSSYNSPLHF.

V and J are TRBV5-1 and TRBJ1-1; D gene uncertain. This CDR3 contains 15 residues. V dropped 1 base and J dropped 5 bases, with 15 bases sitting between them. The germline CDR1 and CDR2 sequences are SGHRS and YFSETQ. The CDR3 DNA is TGCGCCAGCAGCTTGCCGTTGGCCGGTGGGACTGAAGCTTTCTTT. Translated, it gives CASSLPLAGGTEAFF. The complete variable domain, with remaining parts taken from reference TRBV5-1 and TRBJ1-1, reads KAGVTQTPRYLIKTRGQQVTLSCSPISGHRSVSWYQQTPGQGLQFLFEYFSETQRNKGNFPGRFSGRQFSNSRSEMNVSTLELGDSALYLCASSLPLAGGTEAFFGQGTRLTVV.

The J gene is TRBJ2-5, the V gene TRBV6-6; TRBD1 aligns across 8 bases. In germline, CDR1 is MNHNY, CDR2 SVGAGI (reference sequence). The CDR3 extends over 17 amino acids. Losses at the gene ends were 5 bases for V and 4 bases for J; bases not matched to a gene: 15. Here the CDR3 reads CASSHTGYGQGGETQYF. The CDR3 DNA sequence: TGTGCCAGCAGTCATACCGGATACGGACAGGGTGGAGAGACCCAGTACTTC.

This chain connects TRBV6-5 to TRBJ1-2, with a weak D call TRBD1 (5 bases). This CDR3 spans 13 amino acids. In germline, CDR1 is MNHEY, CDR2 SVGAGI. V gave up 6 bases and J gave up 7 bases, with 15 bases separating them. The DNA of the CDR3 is TGTGCCAGCAGCTCGTGGGGGGTGGGTGGCTACACCTTC. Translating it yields CASSSWGVGGYTF.

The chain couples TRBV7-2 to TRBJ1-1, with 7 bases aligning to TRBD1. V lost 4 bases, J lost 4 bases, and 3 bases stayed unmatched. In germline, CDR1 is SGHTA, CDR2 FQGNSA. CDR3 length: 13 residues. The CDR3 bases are TGTGCCAGCAGCTCAGGGGGAGGCACTGAAGCTTTCTTT. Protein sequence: CASSSGGGTEAFF.

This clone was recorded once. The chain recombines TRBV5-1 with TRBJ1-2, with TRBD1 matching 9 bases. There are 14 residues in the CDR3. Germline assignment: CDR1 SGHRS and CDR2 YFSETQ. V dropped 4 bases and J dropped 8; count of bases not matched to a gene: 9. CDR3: CASSRTGDGAGYTF. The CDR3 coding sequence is TGCGCCAGCAGCCGGACAGGGGACGGGGCAGGCTACACCTTC.

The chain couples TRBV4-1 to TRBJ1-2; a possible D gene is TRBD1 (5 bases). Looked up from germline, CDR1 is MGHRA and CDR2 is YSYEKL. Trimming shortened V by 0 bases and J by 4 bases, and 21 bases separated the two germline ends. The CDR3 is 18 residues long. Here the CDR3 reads CASSQDFRFIGGSYGYTF. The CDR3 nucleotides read TGCGCCAGCAGCCAAGATTTTAGGTTTATTGGGGGATCCTATGGCTACACCTTC.

The CDR3 nucleotides read TGCGCCAGCAGCTTGGGGCAGACAGGGGGCAATACTGAAGCTTTCTTT. Its protein product is CASSLGQTGGNTEAFF. The chain links TRBV5-1 to TRBJ1-1; 10 bases are a match to TRBD1. Germline V gene lookup returns CDR1 SGHRS and CDR2 YFSETQ. With 0 bases clipped from V and 5 bases from J, the junction kept 7 bases outside the gene matches. The CDR3 consists of 16 residues.

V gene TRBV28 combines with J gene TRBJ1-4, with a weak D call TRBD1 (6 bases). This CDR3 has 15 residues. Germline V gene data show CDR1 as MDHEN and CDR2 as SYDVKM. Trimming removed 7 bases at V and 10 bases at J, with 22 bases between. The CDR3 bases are TGTGCCAGCACCGCGGGAGGGGGACCCATGGGAAAACTGTTTTTT. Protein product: CASTAGGGPMGKLFF.

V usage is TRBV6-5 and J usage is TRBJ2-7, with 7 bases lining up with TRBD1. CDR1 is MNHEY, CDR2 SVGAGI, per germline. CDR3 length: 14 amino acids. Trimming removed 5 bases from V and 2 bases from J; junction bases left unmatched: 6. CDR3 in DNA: TGTGCCAGCAGTCCTAGACAGGGACCCTACGAGCAGTACTTC. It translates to CASSPRQGPYEQYF.

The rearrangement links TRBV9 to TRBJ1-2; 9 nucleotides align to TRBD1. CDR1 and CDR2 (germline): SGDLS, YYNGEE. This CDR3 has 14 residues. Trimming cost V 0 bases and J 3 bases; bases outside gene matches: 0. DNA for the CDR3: TGTGCCAGCAGCGTAGGGACAGGGGACTATGGCTACACCTTC. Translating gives CASSVGTGDYGYTF.

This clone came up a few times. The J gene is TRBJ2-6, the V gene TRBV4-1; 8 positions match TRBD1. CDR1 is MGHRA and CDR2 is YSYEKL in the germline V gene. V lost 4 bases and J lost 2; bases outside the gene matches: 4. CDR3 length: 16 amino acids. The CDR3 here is CASSLRTGTGANVLTF. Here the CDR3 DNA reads TGCGCCAGCAGCCTCCGGACAGGGACTGGGGCCAACGTCCTGACTTTC.